This T cell receptor (beta chain) was observed in a study of OX40 agonist ivuxolimab in advanced cancers. Study-level findings and limits: CD4+ and CD8+ blood T cells expanded clonally by week 6 at 0.1 to 3.0 mg/kg.

Germline V gene data show CDR1 as SGHDT and CDR2 as YYEEEE. The CDR3 sequence is 15 residues long. The V segment lost 3 bases and the J segment 8 bases; nucleotides outside the gene matches: 7. Concerning this clone: The antigen is unknown.

Patients were ineligible given autoimmune disease history or systemic immunosuppression. Here immunoSEQ multiplex PCR was the method, and the copy in TCRdb shows in-frame clones only, minus some. There are 52,000 or so clones in the sample; 85% to 95% occur only once, and approximately 12% lies in the top ten. This sample comprised CD4+ or CD8+ T cells sorted from blood, obtained in a trial of the OX40 agonist ivuxolimab. The sequence was collected from an adult with an advanced solid tumor such as melanoma, head and neck, liver or kidney cancer. The rearrangement joins TRBV5-6 to TRBJ1-4, with 10 bases lining up with TRBD1. CDR3 nucleotide sequence: TGTGCCAGCAGCTACCGGGACAGGGGAAGCGAAAAACTGTTTTTT. Amino acids: CASSYRDRGSEKLFF.